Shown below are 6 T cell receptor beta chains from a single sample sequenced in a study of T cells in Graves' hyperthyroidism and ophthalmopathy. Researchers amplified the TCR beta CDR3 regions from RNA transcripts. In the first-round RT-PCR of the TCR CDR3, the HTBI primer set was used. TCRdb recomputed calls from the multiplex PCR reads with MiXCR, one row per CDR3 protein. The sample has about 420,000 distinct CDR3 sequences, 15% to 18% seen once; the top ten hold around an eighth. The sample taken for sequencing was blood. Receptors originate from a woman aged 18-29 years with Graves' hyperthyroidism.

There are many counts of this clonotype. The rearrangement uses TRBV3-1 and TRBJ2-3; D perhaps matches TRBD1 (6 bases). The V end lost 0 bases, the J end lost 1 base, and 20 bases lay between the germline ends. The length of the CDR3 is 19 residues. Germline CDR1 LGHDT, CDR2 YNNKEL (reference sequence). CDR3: CASSQEESAQGDGTDTQYF. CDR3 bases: TGTGCCAGCAGCCAAGAGGAAAGCGCACAGGGAGACGGCACAGATACGCAGTATTTT.

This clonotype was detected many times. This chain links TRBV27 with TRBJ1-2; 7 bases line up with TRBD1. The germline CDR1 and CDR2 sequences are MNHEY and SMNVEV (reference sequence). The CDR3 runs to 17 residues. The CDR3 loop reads CATLTLAWRGRAYGYTF. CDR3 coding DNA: TGTGCAACTTTGACCCTGGCCTGGAGGGGGCGCGCCTATGGCTACACCTTC.

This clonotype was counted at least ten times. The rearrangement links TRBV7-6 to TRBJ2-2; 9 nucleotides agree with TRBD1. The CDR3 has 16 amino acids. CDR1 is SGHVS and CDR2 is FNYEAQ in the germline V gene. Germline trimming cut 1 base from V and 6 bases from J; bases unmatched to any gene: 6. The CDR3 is CASSLEVRQGAGELFF. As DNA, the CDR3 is TGTGCCAGCAGCTTAGAAGTTAGACAGGGGGCCGGGGAGCTGTTTTTT.

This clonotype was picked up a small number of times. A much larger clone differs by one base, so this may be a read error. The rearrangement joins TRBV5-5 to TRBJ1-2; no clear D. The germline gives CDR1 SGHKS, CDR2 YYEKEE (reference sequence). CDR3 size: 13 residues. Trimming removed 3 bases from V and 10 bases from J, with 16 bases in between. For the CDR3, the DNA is TGTGCCAGCAGCTCGGAGGGTTTTGGAGACTACACCTTC. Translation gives CASSSEGFGDYTF.

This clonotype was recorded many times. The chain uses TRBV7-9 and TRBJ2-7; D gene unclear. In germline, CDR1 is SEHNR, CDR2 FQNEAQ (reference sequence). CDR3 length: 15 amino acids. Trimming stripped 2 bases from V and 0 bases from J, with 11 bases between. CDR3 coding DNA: TGTGCCAGCAGCTTACATCGACCGGGCTCCTACGAGCAGTACTTC. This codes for CASSLHRPGSYEQYF.

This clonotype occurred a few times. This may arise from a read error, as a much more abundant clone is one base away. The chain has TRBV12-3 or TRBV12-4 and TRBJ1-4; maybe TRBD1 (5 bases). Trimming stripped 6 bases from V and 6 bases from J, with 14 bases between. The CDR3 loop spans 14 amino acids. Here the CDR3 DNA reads TGTGCCAGCAGCACCGGGACGATTGATGAAAAACTGTTTTTT. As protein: CASSTGTIDEKLFF.